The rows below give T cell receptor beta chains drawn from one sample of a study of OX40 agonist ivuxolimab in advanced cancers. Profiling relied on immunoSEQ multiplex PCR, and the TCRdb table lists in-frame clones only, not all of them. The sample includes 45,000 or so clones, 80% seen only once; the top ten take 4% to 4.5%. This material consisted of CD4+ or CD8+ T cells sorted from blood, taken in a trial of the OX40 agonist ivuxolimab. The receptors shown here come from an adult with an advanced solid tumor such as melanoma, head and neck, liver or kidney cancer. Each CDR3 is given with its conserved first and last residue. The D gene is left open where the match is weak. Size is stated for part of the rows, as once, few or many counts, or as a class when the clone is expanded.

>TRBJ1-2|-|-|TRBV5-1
TGCGCCAGCAGCTTGTCCCCACAGGGTCTCTATGGCTACACCTTC
CASSLSPQGLYGYTF
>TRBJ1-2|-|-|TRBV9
TGTGCCAGCAGCGCATACAGGGACGGCTACACCTTC
CASSAYRDGYTF
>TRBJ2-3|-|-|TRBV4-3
TGCGCCAGCAGCCAATCCGAACGGGCGAGCACAGATACGCAGTATTTT
CASSQSERASTDTQYF
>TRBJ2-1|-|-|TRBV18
TGTGCCAGCTCACCGGGATTAGAGAATGAGCAGTTCTTC
CASSPGLENEQFF
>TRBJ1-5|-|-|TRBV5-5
TGTGCCAGCAGCTTGGAGGGGCATCAGCCCCAGCATTTT
CASSLEGHQPQHF
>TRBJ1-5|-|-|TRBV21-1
TGTGCCAGCAGCCCCAGCGGCGTTTATCAGCCCCAGCATTTT
CASSPSGVYQPQHF
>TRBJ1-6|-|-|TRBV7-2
TGTGCCAGCAGCTCCGAGGGTATAGATAATTCACCCCTCCACTTT
CASSSEGIDNSPLHF
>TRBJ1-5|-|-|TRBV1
TGCACCAGCAGCCAAGATGATGGCAATCAGCCCCAGCATTTT
CTSSQDDGNQPQHF
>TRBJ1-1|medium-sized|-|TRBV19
TGTGCCAGTAGTTGGCTAGGCCAGTCCACTGAAGCTTTCTTT
CASSWLGQSTEAFF
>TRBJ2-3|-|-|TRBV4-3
TGCGCCAGCAGCCTGCGGTGGGGGCACGGCGCAGATACGCAGTATTTT
CASSLRWGHGADTQYF
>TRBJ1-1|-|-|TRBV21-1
TGTGCCAGCAGCAACCTTCGGCCCCGGGAAGCTTTCTTT
CASSNLRPREAFF